Following are 29 T cell receptor beta chains from one sample sequenced in a study of technical replicates of blood from several donors. The protocol was immunoSEQ multiplex PCR, while the TCRdb copy is restricted to in-frame clones and leaves out a portion. The sample includes more than 65,000 clones, 90% to 97% of them seen just once. Material: T cells isolated from PBMCs. The receptors come from a human donor in good health.

The CDR3: CASSYGLPISYEQYF. The CDR3 DNA is TGTGCCAGCAGTTACGGACTACCCATCTCCTACGAGCAGTACTTC. This chain joins TRBV27 and TRBJ2-7, with D tentatively TRBD2 (6 bases). Germline CDR1 is MNHEY and CDR2 is SMNVEV (reference sequence). This CDR3 comprises 15 residues. Trimming cost V 4 bases and J 0 bases, with 13 bases left between them.

The chain recombines TRBV11-1 with TRBJ2-7, with D maybe TRBD1 (6 bases). V shed 4 bases and J shed 4 bases, with 14 bases lying between them. CDR3 length: 14 amino acids. CDR1 is SGHAT and CDR2 is FQDESV in the germline V gene (reference sequence). The CDR3 nucleotides read TGTGCCAGCAGCTCCACAGGGACGAGATACGAGCAGTACTTC. As protein: CASSSTGTRYEQYF.

The chain's CDR3 is CASSVLAGSTDTQYF. The CDR3, as DNA: TGTGCCAGCAGTGTACTAGCGGGTAGCACAGATACGCAGTATTTT. The chain uses TRBV2 and TRBJ2-3, with 9 positions matching TRBD2. There are 15 residues in the CDR3. Per the germline V gene, CDR1 is SNHLY and CDR2 is FYNNEI. V shed 4 bases, J shed 0 bases, and the junction held 2 bases outside the gene matches.

This chain joins TRBV28 and TRBJ1-5; 9 bases are a match to TRBD1. The V and J ends lost 10 bases and 0 bases, in that order; junction bases with no gene match: 10. The CDR3 totals 16 residues. In germline, CDR1 is MDHEN, CDR2 SYDVKM. CDR3 bases: TGTGCCATCCGGGACAGGGCGTACTATAGCAATCAGCCCCAGCATTTT. Translation gives CAIRDRAYYSNQPQHF.

The chain uses TRBV7-2 and TRBJ1-5; TRBD1 agrees at 7 bases. The CDR3 totals 13 residues. V lost 3 bases, J lost 5 bases, and 1 base stayed unmatched. From germline, CDR1 is SGHTA and CDR2 FQGNSA. In nucleotides, the CDR3 is TGTGCCAGCAGCTTGACAGGGTATCAGCCCCAGCATTTT. This codes for CASSLTGYQPQHF.

The V gene is TRBV19, the J gene TRBJ2-2, with 7 positions matching TRBD2. Germline assignment: CDR1 LNHDA and CDR2 SQIVND (reference sequence). The CDR3 consists of 16 residues. Germline trimming cut 4 bases from V and 6 bases from J; bases unmatched to any gene: 11. CDR3 amino acids: CASSTVGGVDAGELFF. The CDR3 DNA reads as TGTGCCAGTAGTACGGTGGGAGGGGTAGACGCCGGGGAGCTGTTTTTT.

This clone has a single count. The rearrangement joins TRBV5-8 to TRBJ2-2; D is unclear. In germline, CDR1 is SGHTS, CDR2 YDEGEE. The V end was cut by 2 bases, the J end by 6 bases, with 17 bases between. There are 16 residues in the CDR3. DNA for the CDR3: TGTGCCAGCAGCTTTGGGCAAAATTATTTAGCCGGGGAGCTGTTTTTT. Translated, it gives CASSFGQNYLAGELFF.

The genes are TRBV28 and TRBJ1-5; D is unresolved. CDR3 length equals 12 residues. Germline CDR1 and CDR2: MDHEN and SYDVKM. The germline V and J ends were trimmed by 8 bases and 5 bases, with 10 bases remaining between them. CDR3 sequence reads: CASYSGYQPQHF. The DNA of the CDR3 is TGTGCCAGCTACTCCGGTTATCAGCCCCAGCATTTT.

V gene TRBV9 combines with J gene TRBJ1-1; D gene unclear. The CDR3 totals 15 residues. Germline V CDR1 and CDR2: SGDLS, YYNGEE. Trimming removed 0 bases at V and 3 bases at J, with 12 bases between. The CDR3 is CASSVVPTIDTEAFF. The CDR3, as DNA: TGTGCCAGCAGCGTAGTACCGACAATAGACACTGAAGCTTTCTTT.

The chain is built from TRBV7-9 and TRBJ1-2; a possible D gene is TRBD1 (5 bases). The CDR3 is 13 amino acids. Deletions cut 3 bases from V and 3 bases from J, with 8 bases between. Germline V gene sequence: CDR1 SEHNR, CDR2 FQNEAQ (reference sequence). CDR3 DNA sequence: TGTGCCAGCAGCTTCAGGGTTGACTATGGCTACACCTTC. Its protein is CASSFRVDYGYTF.

The rearrangement links TRBV30 to TRBJ1-5; 8 nucleotides agree with TRBD1. In germline, CDR1 is GTSNPN, CDR2 SVGIG (reference sequence). J gave up 5 bases and V 4 bases, and 4 bases lay outside the gene matches. The CDR3 extends over 13 amino acids. CDR3 residues: CAWTTGVDQPQHF. CDR3 DNA sequence: TGTGCCTGGACGACAGGGGTGGATCAGCCCCAGCATTTT.

The J gene is TRBJ2-7, the V gene TRBV6-5, with 10 bases lining up with TRBD2. The V gene's germline CDR1 is MNHEY and CDR2 SVGAGI. The CDR3 is 15 residues long. J lost 3 bases, V lost 9 bases, and 11 bases had no gene match. The CDR3 sequence: CASSKGTSAVYEQYF. As DNA, the CDR3 is TGTGCCAGTTCCAAAGGGACTAGCGCCGTCTACGAGCAGTACTTC.

The genes are TRBV10-1 and TRBJ2-1; 11 positions agree with TRBD2. After removal of 9 bases from V and 7 bases from J, the junction contained 8 bases not matched to a gene. Germline CDR1 is WNHNN and CDR2 is SYGVQD (reference sequence). The CDR3 contains 14 residues. For the CDR3, the DNA is TGCGCCAGTTCTACTAGCGGGAGCTGGAATGAGCAGTTCTTC. Protein: CASSTSGSWNEQFF.

CDR3: CATTRASLAKNIQYF. CDR3 sequence (DNA): TGTGCCACCACAAGAGCCTCGCTAGCCAAAAACATTCAGTACTTC. V and J are TRBV15 and TRBJ2-4; D is uncertain. V was pared by 7 bases and J by 0 bases, with 13 bases between. Germline loops: CDR1 LNHNV, CDR2 YYDKDF (reference sequence). This CDR3 region has 15 residues.

The V gene is TRBV4-3, the J gene TRBJ2-1; TRBD2 matches 11 bases. The V gene's germline CDR1 is LGHNA and CDR2 YSLEER. The CDR3 runs 17 residues. V lost 2 bases, J lost 4 bases, and 7 bases stayed unmatched. CDR3 loop: CASSQHLTSGGYNEQFF. In nucleotides, the CDR3 is TGCGCCAGCAGCCAACACCTTACTAGCGGGGGATACAATGAGCAGTTCTTC.

V and J are TRBV12-1 and TRBJ1-5. TRBV12-1 is a known pseudogene. This CDR3 comprises 13 residues. Written as DNA, the CDR3 is TGTGCCAGCAGCTCTTCCCGCAATCAGCCCCAGCATTTT. Translation gives CASSSSRNQPQHF.

The chain combines TRBV9 with TRBJ2-5, with TRBD1 as a possible D gene (6 bases). With 1 base removed from V and 1 base from J, the gap between germline ends came to 14 bases. Germline V gene lookup returns CDR1 SGDLS and CDR2 YYNGEE. The CDR3 runs 16 residues. The CDR3 loop reads CASSVTGQGVQETQYF. The CDR3 DNA reads as TGTGCCAGCAGCGTAACAGGGCAGGGAGTCCAAGAGACCCAGTACTTC.

This rearrangement joins TRBV7-2 to TRBJ2-7; 9 bases fit TRBD2. CDR1 is SGHTA and CDR2 is FQGNSA in the germline V gene. V gave up 3 bases and J gave up 0 bases; unmatched junction bases: 9. The length of the CDR3 is 17 residues. CDR3 DNA: TGTGCCAGCAGCTTCCTAGGACTAGCGTTTAGCTCCTACGAGCAGTACTTC. It yields the protein CASSFLGLAFSSYEQYF.

This rearrangement joins TRBV30 to TRBJ2-7; no clear D gene. Germline V CDR1 and CDR2: GTSNPN, SVGIG (reference sequence). Between the trimmed V and J ends, which lost 5 bases and 3 bases, there was a span of 8 bases. The CDR3 consists of 11 residues. The CDR3: CAWDNHYEQYF. As DNA, the CDR3 is TGTGCCTGGGACAACCACTACGAGCAGTACTTC.

The V and J genes are TRBV28 and TRBJ2-5; D may be TRBD2 (6 bases). Trimming took off 3 bases at V and 7 bases at J, with 15 bases between the two ends. The CDR3 is 14 residues long. CDR1 MDHEN and CDR2 SYDVKM come from the germline V gene. The CDR3 DNA is TGTGCCAGCAGTTTCGACGGGACTGGGGGGACCCAGTACTTC. Encoded protein: CASSFDGTGGTQYF. Complete variable domain (other parts from reference TRBV28 and TRBJ2-5): DVKVTQSSRYLVKRTGEKVFLECVQDMDHENMFWYRQDPGLGLRLIYFSYDVKMKEKGDIPEGYSVSREKKERFSLILESASTNQTSMYLCASSFDGTGGTQYFGPGTRLLVL.

The chain is built from TRBV19 and TRBJ1-5; weak D call: TRBD1 (5 bases). This CDR3 has 14 residues. Trimming removed 3 bases from V and 6 bases from J, with 12 bases in between. Germline V lookup: CDR1 LNHDA, CDR2 SQIVND (reference sequence). The CDR3 DNA sequence: TGTGCCAGTAGTATGGGTGGGGGAGGTCAGCCCCAGCATTTT. This translates into CASSMGGGGQPQHF.

The chain recombines TRBV7-3 with TRBJ2-5, with a tentative D call TRBD1 (6 bases). The CDR3 consists of 13 residues. Germline V gives CDR1 SGHTA, CDR2 FQGTGA. Trimming cost V 4 bases and J 4 bases, with 10 bases left between them. The CDR3 DNA is TGTGCCAGCAGCTGGGGGCCAAGAGAGACCCAGTACTTC. Translation gives CASSWGPRETQYF.

The chain is built from TRBV5-4 and TRBJ2-5; a possible D gene is TRBD1 (5 bases). This CDR3 spans 13 amino acids. Germline values: CDR1 SGHNT, CDR2 YYREEE (reference sequence). The ends were cut back, 4 bases at V and 0 bases at J, with 7 bases in the middle. The CDR3 here is CASSVRDQETQYF. The CDR3, as DNA: TGTGCCAGCAGCGTCAGGGACCAAGAGACCCAGTACTTC.

This clone was recorded once. Here the CDR3 DNA reads TGTGCCATCAGTCGAAAGGGGGCGAGGGAGACCCAGTACTTC. This gives the protein CAISRKGARETQYF. The chain has TRBV10-3 and TRBJ2-5; 7 bases line up with TRBD1. With V trimmed by 5 bases and J by 5 bases, 8 bases remained unmatched. This CDR3 has 14 amino acids. CDR1 is ENHRY, CDR2 SYGVKD, per germline.

The chain carries TRBV9 and TRBJ1-2; no clear D gene. The CDR3 runs 14 residues. The ends were cut back, 3 bases at V and 6 bases at J, with 15 bases in the middle. In germline, CDR1 is SGDLS, CDR2 YYNGEE. The CDR3 is CASSGEGRYNGYTF. CDR3 nucleotide sequence: TGTGCCAGCAGCGGAGAGGGAAGGTACAATGGCTACACCTTC. The full variable domain, completed using reference TRBV9 and TRBJ1-2, is DSGVTQTPKHLITATGQRVTLRCSPRSGDLSVYWYQQSLDQGLQFLIQYYNGEERAKGNILERFSAQQFPDLHSELNLSSLELGDSALYFCASSGEGRYNGYTFGSGTRLTVV.

This chain uses TRBV29-1 with TRBJ2-1; the D gene is possibly TRBD2 (6 bases). Per the germline V gene, CDR1 is SQVTM and CDR2 is ANQGSEA. The CDR3 is 12 residues long. V was trimmed by 7 bases and J by 1 base, leaving 8 bases between them. Here the CDR3 reads CSGGTSYNEQFF. The CDR3 nucleotides are TGCAGCGGCGGGACTTCCTACAATGAGCAGTTCTTC.

This clone was recorded only once. The chain recombines TRBV25-1 with TRBJ1-5; 10 bases match TRBD1. Per the germline V gene, CDR1 is MGHDK and CDR2 is SYGVNS. CDR3 length equals 14 residues. Germline trimming cut 4 bases from V and 6 bases from J; bases unmatched to any gene: 3. DNA of the CDR3: TGTGCCAGCAGTGGACAGGGGGCCACTCAGCCCCAGCATTTT. It translates to CASSGQGATQPQHF.

CDR3 amino acids: CASSLAMIAGEQYF. The DNA for the CDR3 is TGTGCCAGCAGCTTAGCAATGATAGCAGGGGAGCAGTACTTC. V gene TRBV7-2 combines with J gene TRBJ2-7; weak D call: TRBD1 (5 bases). V lost 0 bases and J 7 bases, leaving 13 bases between the germline ends. Germline V gives CDR1 SGHTA, CDR2 FQGNSA. The CDR3 is 14 amino acids.

V is TRBV25-1 and J is TRBJ1-2; D possibly corresponds to TRBD1 (5 bases). There are 13 residues in the CDR3. The V and J ends lost 8 bases and 7 bases respectively, with 17 bases between them. Germline lookup yields CDR1 MGHDK and CDR2 SYGVNS. Written as DNA, the CDR3 is TGTGCCAGCGGGAGGACTGGGGGTCGTGGCTACACCTTC. It encodes CASGRTGGRGYTF.